Included here is one T cell receptor (beta chain) sequence, with context. Its specificity is not known. Researchers report immunoSEQ v3.0 was run at survey level. Researchers set sequencing to target roughly 35,000-55,000 T-cell genomes per sample. Using immunoSEQ multiplex PCR, the repertoire was profiled, and TCRdb retains in-frame clones only, with some absent. The table has around 29,000 clones, about 90% seen once. This CDR3 spans 16 amino acids. V gave up 1 base and J gave up 2 bases; unmatched junction bases: 5. Germline V lookup: CDR1 SGHTA, CDR2 FQGNSA. This record comes from a study of long-term antiretroviral therapy in people with HIV. Findings and limits, study-wide: Nothing was known about ART adherence, viral resistance or changes in therapy. ART-treated samples gained diversity yet remained below transplant donor controls.

This material consisted of unsorted PBMCs, taken 3.2 years before starting antiretroviral therapy. This TCR was recovered from a man aged 50 or older with HIV. The chain uses TRBV7-2 and TRBJ2-1; 7 nucleotides agree with TRBD1. Written as DNA, the CDR3 is TGTGCCAGCAGCTTAGGGGACAGCCTCACCTACAATGAGCAGTTCTTC. This codes for CASSLGDSLTYNEQFF.